This entry concerns a single T cell receptor (beta chain). This sample is drawn from a study of blood T cell repertoires in COVID-19. Study-wide background: Italy, Spain and the United States were the sources of the convalescent and acute COVID-19 samples. PBMCs, B-cell-depleted T cells, or T cells were the source of the cDNA or gDNA that made up the material.

Original processing notes: Reference gene primer amplification yielded estimated nucleated cell counts. The table came from immunoSEQ multiplex PCR; TCRdb's copy has only in-frame clones and leaves some out. D and trimming were read from the DNA, whereas the V and J calls and clone size are those reported in that table. The data show 200,000 to 250,000 clones, approximately 82% seen once. The ends were cut back, 8 bases at V and 2 bases at J, with 17 bases in the middle. The CDR3 runs 15 residues. Germline CDR1 reads SNHLY; CDR2 reads FYNNEI. The source of this sequence is a woman under 30 with acute or convalescent COVID-19. This chain links TRBV2 with TRBJ2-3; D is uncertain. Material for sequencing was peripheral blood. This CDR3 is CASRSAPVITDTQYF. DNA for the CDR3: TGTGCCAGCCGAAGCGCCCCGGTTATCACAGATACGCAGTATTTT. Filled out from reference TRBV2 and TRBJ2-3, the complete variable domain reads EPEVTQTPSHQVTQMGQEVILRCVPISNHLYFYWYRQILGQKVEFLVSFYNNEISEKSEIFDDQFSVERPDGSNFTLKIRSTKLEDSAMYFCASRSAPVITDTQYFGPGTRLTVL.